Below, 16 T cell receptor beta chains from the same sample are listed, as sequenced in a study of CD8 T cells in ankylosing spondylitis. Study findings and constraints: Within ankylosing spondylitis blood, a TCR beta motif made up of several highly homologous variants appeared to be characteristic.

The antigens of these receptors remain unknown. TCRdb re-analysed the 5' RACE reads in MiXCR, keeping a single row per CDR3 protein. The table shows 500,000 or so distinct CDR3 sequences, with roughly 5.3% occurring only once. Sequencing input: blood, either unsorted or a sorted T cell fraction (not recorded which). The receptors come from a male donor with ankylosing spondylitis.

The table lists this clonotype with a few counts. The chain is built from TRBV4-1 and TRBJ2-7; 12 nucleotides agree with TRBD2. The CDR3 has 15 residues. Germline assignment: CDR1 MGHRA and CDR2 YSYEKL. Trimming took 6 bases from V and 4 from J; bases not matched to a gene: 7. Here the CDR3 DNA reads TGCGCCAGCAGGCAGCAGACTAGCGGGAGATACGAGCAGTACTTC. Its protein product is CASRQQTSGRYEQYF.

This clonotype came up many times. At one end, the junction sequence differs from germline, possibly due to a read error. The chain combines TRBV7-2 with TRBJ2-7; 10 bases fit TRBD1. The germline V gene encodes CDR1 SGHTA and CDR2 FQGNSA. The CDR3 totals 13 residues. In DNA form, the CDR3 reads TGTGCCAGCAGCGCCCTCGGACAGGGGGGTTGGGACTTC. Residues: CASSALGQGGWDF.

This clonotype was seen many times. The chain recombines TRBV6-5 with TRBJ1-2; TRBD1 aligns across 7 bases. This CDR3 region has 13 residues. Germline lookup yields CDR1 MNHEY and CDR2 SVGAGI. J lost 6 bases, V lost 6 bases, and 7 bases had no gene match. CDR3 sequence (DNA): TGTGCCAGCAGAAACTCAGGGGGGGATGGCTACACCTTC. Translating gives CASRNSGGDGYTF.

This clonotype was found many times. The chain recombines TRBV29-1 with TRBJ2-5; D may be TRBD2 (6 bases). The V end was cut by 4 bases, the J end by 6 bases, with 15 bases between. In germline, CDR1 is SQVTM, CDR2 ANQGSEA. The CDR3 length is 13 residues. The CDR3 loop is CSVVHPGRKTQYF. In nucleotides, the CDR3 is TGCAGCGTTGTACATCCAGGGAGGAAGACCCAGTACTTC.

This clonotype was counted many times. This chain joins TRBV6-4 and TRBJ2-7, with a possible D match to TRBD2 (5 bases). This CDR3 comprises 15 residues. Trimming removed 2 bases at V and 2 bases at J, with 13 bases between. CDR1 is MRHNA, CDR2 SNTAGT, per germline. For the CDR3, the DNA is TGTGCCAGCAGTGACGCGCCGGGAAAAGCCTACGAGCAGTACTTC. It is translated as CASSDAPGKAYEQYF.

This clonotype has ten or more counts. The gene calls are TRBV5-6 and TRBJ2-5; D is ambiguous. Between the trimmed V and J ends, which lost 2 bases and 4 bases, there was a span of 15 bases. Germline V gene sequence: CDR1 SGHDT, CDR2 YYEEEE. This CDR3 comprises 15 residues. This CDR3 is CASSFPTLPAETQYF. The CDR3 DNA follows: TGTGCCAGCAGCTTCCCGACTCTCCCTGCAGAGACCCAGTACTTC.

This clonotype was observed a handful of times. CDR3 loop: CASSVDQETQYF. The CDR3 DNA is TGTGCCAGCAGCGTAGACCAAGAGACCCAGTACTTC. This chain links TRBV9 with TRBJ2-5; D ambiguous. The V gene lost 0 bases and the J gene lost 0 bases, with 0 bases spanning the gap. Germline V CDR1 and CDR2: SGDLS, YYNGEE. The CDR3 is made up of 12 amino acids.

The table lists this clonotype with a count of one. Germline and junction disagree at one end, which may indicate a read error. V usage is TRBV7-7 and J usage is TRBJ1-1, with no clear D. The germline V gene encodes CDR1 SSHAT and CDR2 FNYEAQ (reference sequence). The length of the CDR3 is 13 residues. The CDR3 protein is CASSLGPDTEDFF. CDR3 DNA sequence: TGTGCTAGCAGCTTAGGCCCCGACACTGAAGATTTCTTT.

This clonotype was seen ten or more times. V and J are TRBV5-6 and TRBJ2-1; TRBD2 matches 7 bases. The CDR3 has 15 amino acids. V lost 3 bases, J lost 5 bases, and 8 bases stayed unmatched. Per germline, CDR1 SGHDT and CDR2 YYEEEE. DNA for the CDR3: TGTGCCAGCAGCTGGCCTAGCGGATATAACAATGAGCAGTTCTTC. Amino acids: CASSWPSGYNNEQFF. Complete variable domain (other parts from reference TRBV5-6 and TRBJ2-1): DAGVTQSPTHLIKTRGQQVTLRCSPKSGHDTVSWYQQALGQGPQFIFQYYEEEERQRGNFPDRFSGHQFPNYSSELNVNALLLGDSALYLCASSWPSGYNNEQFFGPGTRLTVL.

The chain has TRBV3-1 and TRBJ1-4; D gene unclear. The ends were cut back, 5 bases at V and 8 bases at J, with 12 bases in the middle. Per the germline V gene, CDR1 is LGHDT and CDR2 is YNNKEL (reference sequence). The length of the CDR3 is 13 residues. This CDR3 reads CASSEALREKLFF. In DNA, the CDR3 is TGTGCCAGCAGCGAGGCCCTGAGGGAAAAACTGTTTTTT. Supplemented by reference TRBV3-1 and TRBJ1-4, the full variable domain reads DTAVSQTPKYLVTQMGNDKSIKCEQNLGHDTMYWYKQDSKKFLKIMFSYNNKELIINETVPNRFSPKSPDKAHLNLHINSLELGDSAVYFCASSEALREKLFFGSGTQLSVL.

In this sample, this clonotype turned up a few times. The genes are TRBV11-2 and TRBJ2-5; 8 nucleotides agree with TRBD2. V trimming: 4 bases; J trimming: 0 bases; junction bases outside the gene matches: 7. Germline CDR1 SGHAT, CDR2 FQNNGV. The CDR3 spans 16 residues. In DNA, the CDR3 is TGTGCCAGCAGCTCACCGGGAGGGCCCAACCAAGAGACCCAGTACTTC. It is translated as CASSSPGGPNQETQYF.

This clonotype was seen at least ten times. This chain connects TRBV29-1 to TRBJ1-2; possibly TRBD1 for D (5 bases). V lost 5 bases to trimming and J lost 4 bases, with 11 bases between them. There are 12 residues in the CDR3. Per germline, CDR1 SQVTM and CDR2 ANQGSEA. CDR3 in DNA: TGCAGCGTTTCGGCAGGGCGCTATGGCTACACCTTC. It yields the protein CSVSAGRYGYTF.

This clonotype turned up a few times. The J gene is TRBJ2-7, the V gene TRBV5-4; 10 bases line up with TRBD2. V lost 4 bases to trimming and J lost 7 bases; unmatched junction nucleotides: 8. Per the germline V gene, CDR1 is SGHNT and CDR2 is YYREEE (reference sequence). The CDR3 contains 14 residues. CDR3 sequence (DNA): TGTGCCAGCAGCGGGACTAGCGCCAAAGGGGAGCAGTACTTC. Amino acid sequence: CASSGTSAKGEQYF. The full variable domain, in which reference TRBV5-4 and TRBJ2-7 provide the parts outside the CDR3, is ETGVTQSPTHLIKTRGQQVTLRCSSQSGHNTVSWYQQALGQGPQFIFQYYREEENGRGNFPPRFSGLQFPNYSSELNVNALELDDSALYLCASSGTSAKGEQYFGPGTRLTVT.

At least ten counts were recorded for this clonotype. This sequence joins TRBV7-2 and TRBJ2-7; possible D gene TRBD1, 5 bases. The V gene lost 4 bases and the J gene lost 0 bases, with 16 bases spanning the gap. Germline lookup yields CDR1 SGHTA and CDR2 FQGNSA. This CDR3 has 16 residues. The CDR3 sequence: CASSSHGALSSYEQYF. CDR3 DNA sequence: TGTGCCAGCAGCTCCCATGGGGCGTTAAGCTCCTACGAGCAGTACTTC.

Ten or more counts support this clonotype. This chain connects TRBV20-1 to TRBJ2-7; 9 positions agree with TRBD1. Germline loops: CDR1 DFQATT, CDR2 SNEGSKA (reference sequence). This CDR3 is built from 14 residues. V trimming: 6 bases; J trimming: 5 bases; junction bases outside the gene matches: 11. The CDR3 DNA is TGCAGTGCCCTCCCGGCCACAGGGGGCCACGAGCAGTACTTC. Translation: CSALPATGGHEQYF.

The sample holds many counts of this clonotype. This chain joins TRBV15 and TRBJ1-2, with a tentative D call TRBD1 (5 bases). CDR3 length: 15 amino acids. Trimming took 3 bases from V and 4 from J, leaving 15 bases between them. CDR1 LNHNV and CDR2 YYDKDF come from the germline V gene (reference sequence). In DNA, the CDR3 is TGTGCCACCAGCAGGGGAACCGGGGACGTCTATGGCTACACCTTC. Translated: CATSRGTGDVYGYTF. Using reference TRBV15 and TRBJ1-2 for the parts outside the CDR3, the full variable domain is DAMVIQNPRYQVTQFGKPVTLSCSQTLNHNVMYWYQQKSSQAPKLLFHYYDKDFNNEADTPDNFQSRRPNTSFCFLDIRSPGLGDTAMYLCATSRGTGDVYGYTFGSGTRLTVV.